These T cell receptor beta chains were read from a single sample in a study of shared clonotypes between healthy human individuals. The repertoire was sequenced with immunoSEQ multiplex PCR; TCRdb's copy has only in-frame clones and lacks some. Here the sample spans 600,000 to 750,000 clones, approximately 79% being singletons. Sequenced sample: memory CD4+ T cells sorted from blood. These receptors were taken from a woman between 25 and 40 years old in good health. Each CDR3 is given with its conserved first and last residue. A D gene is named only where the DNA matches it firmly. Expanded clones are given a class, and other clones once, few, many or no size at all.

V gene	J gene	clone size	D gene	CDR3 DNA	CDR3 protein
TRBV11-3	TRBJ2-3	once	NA	TGTGCCAGCAGCTCGATGGGGGCAGATACGCAGTATTTT	CASSSMGADTQYF
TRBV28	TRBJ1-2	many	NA	TGTGCCAGCAGTTTATCCGGGCTTTATGGCTACACCTTC	CASSLSGLYGYTF
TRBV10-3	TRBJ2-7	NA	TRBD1	TGTGCCATCAGTGACCTACGACAGGGGCGCTCCTACGAGCAGTACTTC	CAISDLRQGRSYEQYF
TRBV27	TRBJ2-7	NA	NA	TGTGCCAGCAGGGCGGGACGAGGATTAGGGAGCTACGAGCAGTACTTC	CASRAGRGLGSYEQYF
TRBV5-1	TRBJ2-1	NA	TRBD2	TGCGCCAGCAGGGCTAGCGGGAGTTTTGGCAATGAGCAGTTCTTC	CASRASGSFGNEQFF
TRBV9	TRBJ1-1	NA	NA	TGTGCCAGCAGCGTATTCGAGAACACTGAAGCTTTCTTT	CASSVFENTEAFF
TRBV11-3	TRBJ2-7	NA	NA	TGTGCCAGCAGCTCACCTTGGAGCATTGAAGAGCATACCCTCCACGAGCAGTACTTC	CASSSPWSIEEHTLHEQYF
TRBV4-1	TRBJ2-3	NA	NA	TGCGCCAGCAGCCAACTTGGGTTCGCAGATACGCAGTATTTT	CASSQLGFADTQYF
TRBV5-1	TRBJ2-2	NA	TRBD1	TGCGCCAGCAGCTTGGGACAGGGCCCCGGGGAGCTGTTTTTT	CASSLGQGPGELFF
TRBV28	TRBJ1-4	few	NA	TGTGCCAGCAGTTTCAGTGGGGCTAATGAAAAACTGTTTTTT	CASSFSGANEKLFF
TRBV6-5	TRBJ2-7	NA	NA	TGTGCCAGCAGGATGGGTCGGACGGAATTCGAGCAGTACTTC	CASRMGRTEFEQYF
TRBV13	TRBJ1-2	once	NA	TGTGCCAGCAGCTTATTGCGGGGGGCGGATGGCTACACCTTC	CASSLLRGADGYTF
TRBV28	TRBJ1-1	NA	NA	TGTGCCAGCAAAAAGGGATACACTGAAGCTTTCTTT	CASKKGYTEAFF
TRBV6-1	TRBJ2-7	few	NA	TGTGCCAGCAGAGAAGGACAGCTCAACGGCGAGCAGTACTTC	CASREGQLNGEQYF
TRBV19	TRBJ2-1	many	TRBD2	TGTGCCAGTAGTACGCGGGAGCTAGCCAATGAGCAGTTCTTC	CASSTRELANEQFF
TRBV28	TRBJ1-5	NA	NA	TGTGCCAGCAGTTTAATGACAGGTTCTAGCAATCAGCCCCAGCATTTT	CASSLMTGSSNQPQHF
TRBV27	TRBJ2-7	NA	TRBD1	TGTGCCAGCAGTTTACGCCGACAGGGGACCTACGAGCAGTACTTC	CASSLRRQGTYEQYF
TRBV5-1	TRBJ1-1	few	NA	TGCGCCAGCAGCTTGGTACAATCCGACACTGAAGCTTTCTTT	CASSLVQSDTEAFF
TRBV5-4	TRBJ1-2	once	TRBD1	TGTGCCAGCAGCTGGGGACAGTCGGAGATCTATGGCTACACCTTC	CASSWGQSEIYGYTF
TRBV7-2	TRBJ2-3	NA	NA	TGTGCCAGCAGCTTTAAGGTATCAGATACGCAGTATTTT	CASSFKVSDTQYF
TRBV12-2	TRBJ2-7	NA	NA	TGTGCAAGTCGCTTCCCCCAGTCGGCTCACTACGAGCAGTACTTC	CASRFPQSAHYEQYF
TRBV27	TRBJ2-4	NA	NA	TGTGCCAGCAGTGACACAGGGGCCAAAAACATTCAGTACTTC	CASSDTGAKNIQYF
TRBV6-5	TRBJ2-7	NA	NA	TGTGCCAGCGGCCAGAACAGGGTGTCCTACGAGCAGTACTTC	CASGQNRVSYEQYF
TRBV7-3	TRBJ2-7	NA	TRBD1	TGTGCCAGCAGCTTGGGACAGGGGGCGTTTTACGAGCAGTACTTC	CASSLGQGAFYEQYF
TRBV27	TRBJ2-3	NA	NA	TGTGCCAGCAGTTTAGCTCAGGGGGGAGGTGGCACAGATACGCAGTATTTT	CASSLAQGGGGTDTQYF
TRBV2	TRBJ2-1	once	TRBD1	TGTGCCAGCAGGAAGGGGACAGGGATGCGCAATGAGCAGTTCTTC	CASRKGTGMRNEQFF
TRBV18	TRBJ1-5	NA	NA	TGTGCCAGCTCACCACAGAAGGATAGCAATCAGCCCCAGCATTTT	CASSPQKDSNQPQHF
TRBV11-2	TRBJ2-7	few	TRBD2	TGTGCCAGCAGCTTAACTAGCGGGAGGACATACGAGCAGTACTTC	CASSLTSGRTYEQYF
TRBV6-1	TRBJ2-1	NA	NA	TGTGCCAGCAGGGCGACAGGACCCTCCTACAATGAGCAGTTCTTC	CASRATGPSYNEQFF
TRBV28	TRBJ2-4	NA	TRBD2	TGTGCCAGCAGTTTGGGGGGGACGGCCAAAAACATTCAGTACTTC	CASSLGGTAKNIQYF
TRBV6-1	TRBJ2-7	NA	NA	TGTGCCAGCAGTGAAGCGCGCGGGGTACGGGAGCAGTACTTC	CASSEARGVREQYF
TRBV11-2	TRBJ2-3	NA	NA	TGTGCCAGCAGCGGCGGGACTAGCACAGATACGCAGTATTTT	CASSGGTSTDTQYF
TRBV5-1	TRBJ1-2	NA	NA	TGCGCCAGCAGCTTGGTAGGGGACTATGGCTACACCTTC	CASSLVGDYGYTF
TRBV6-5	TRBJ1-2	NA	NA	TGTGCCAGCAGTTACGGCCTGAACTATGGCTACACCTTC	CASSYGLNYGYTF
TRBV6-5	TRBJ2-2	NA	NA	TGTGCCAGCAGTTTAGTAGGATTTAGCGCCGGGGAGCTGTTTTTT	CASSLVGFSAGELFF
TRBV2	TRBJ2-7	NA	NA	TGTGCCAGCAGCATGGAGTACGAGCAGTACTTC	CASSMEYEQYF
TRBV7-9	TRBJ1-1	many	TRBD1	TGTGCCAGCAGCTTAGACCTCCACAGGGGGAAGGCTTTCTTT	CASSLDLHRGKAFF
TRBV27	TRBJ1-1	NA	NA	TGTGCCAGCTGGTGGACGGGGAGGAACACTGAAGCTTTCTTT	CASWWTGRNTEAFF